This T cell receptor (beta chain) was obtained from a study of technical replicates of blood from a handful of donors. Sequencing was performed with immunoSEQ multiplex PCR; in TCRdb, only in-frame clones are kept and a portion is missing. The sample includes around 56,000 clones, nearly 95% of them seen just once. The CDR3 length is 13 residues. The germline V gene has CDR1 SGHTA and CDR2 FQGTGA. The V segment lost 6 bases and the J segment 5 bases; nucleotides outside the gene matches: 7. The specimen was PBMCs. This TCR came from a human donor in good health. Some clones in this sample may be carry-over from other donors' samples. This chain links TRBV7-3 with TRBJ2-7; TRBD1 matches at 7 bases. In nucleotides, the CDR3 is TGTGCCAGCAGGTACTCGACAGGGAACGAGCAGTACTTC. This translates into CASRYSTGNEQYF. The whole variable domain, remainder taken from reference TRBV7-3 and TRBJ2-7, is GAGVSQTPSNKVTEKGKYVELRCDPISGHTALYWYRQSLGQGPEFLIYFQGTGAADDSGLPNDRFFAVRPEGSVSTLKIQRTERGDSAVYLCASRYSTGNEQYFGPGTRLTVT.